Reported below is one TCR beta chain. Source study methods: Quantification of nucleated cells was approximated via reference gene primer amplification. TCRdb keeps only in-frame clones here, not all; method: immunoSEQ multiplex PCR. V and J calls and clone size are as listed in that table; D and trimming were resolved from the DNA. The sample lists 300,000 to 350,000 clones, 90% to 95% occurring once. This specimen comes from a study of blood T cell repertoires in COVID-19. The V gene's germline CDR1 is LNHDA and CDR2 SQIVND (reference sequence). The V segment lost 8 bases and the J segment 7 bases; nucleotides outside the gene matches: 5. CDR3 length equals 14 residues. Individuals drawn from under 30 US areas were roughly 18 to 100 years old.

The sequencing input was PBMCs or T cells enriched from blood (not recorded which). The receptor was derived from a woman between 25 and 40 years old who had been exposed to COVID-19. The rearrangement uses TRBV19 and TRBJ1-6; 10 bases are shared with TRBD1. The CDR3 region has the DNA TGTGCCAGTGGACGGACAGGGGGAAATTCACCCCTCCACTTT. Its translation is CASGRTGGNSPLHF.